The source of this T cell receptor beta chain is a study of human T cells and chemical hapten exposure (dated by TCRdb to about 2021). Study-level background: For sensitization, 2% DPC in acetone was applied to a roughly 2 cm by roughly 2 cm area of upper inner arm skin. The patient cohort, mostly female, included alopecia areata with under or over 50% scalp involvement, alopecia totalis and alopecia universalis. Weekly therapeutic DPC doses were additionally applied to the scalp of patients throughout the roughly 26-week study period. In alopecia patients, the study followed how the peripheral blood TCR repertoire changed in vivo over primary and secondary sensitization to diphenylcyclopropenone (DPC), a hapten. Patch testing on the upper back used Finn chambers containing 0.01% DPC, with scoring done after 6 days according to International Contact Dermatitis Research Group standards. Blood samples were taken from patients before sensitization (week 0) and then at 2, 6 and about 24 weeks after DPC sensitization. Blood for TCR sequencing was provided by twenty-nine alopecia patients at one to four time points (pre-sensitization, 2, 6 and 24 weeks). The libraries were sequenced as a pool, and the TCR yield per sample differed mostly because of small variations in library volumes within the pool.

The CDR1 and CDR2 encoded by the germline V gene are SGHRS and YFSETQ. The CDR3 measures 15 amino acids from cysteine to phenylalanine. Of all the DNA, just the CDR3 is kept, 45 bases in frame from base 1. Clipping removes 4 bases from V and 4 bases from J, with 10 as the unmatched junction base count. The time point label, as the study defines it: patch test 3, about 24 weeks after DPC sensitization. Sample treatment or condition, as interpreted from the label and publication: therapeutic diphenylcyclopropenone sensitization with weekly scalp DPC. Blood at each patch-test visit was drawn before the patch test was applied. Patients were considered eligible if aged 18 to 70, diagnosed with alopecia and deemed suitable for DPC therapy, and patients were excluded if pregnant. Total RNA was extracted from unfractionated whole blood collected in Tempus Blood RNA tubes. Libraries came from RACE. The instrument was a NextSeq 500. Library preparation attached unique molecular identifiers to individual cDNA molecules for quantitative, reproducible TCR counting. Each blood RNA sample was used to sequence both TCR alpha and TCR beta chains. Regarding the original processing steps: The median number of TCRs per sample was over 85,000, ranging from about 20,000 to 750,000. V, J and CDR3 annotation of the TCR reads was performed with the Decombinator software suite. For the PS versus PT1 abundance plots, all samples were subsampled to the same number of TCRs (28,000). TCRs were defined as expanded if absent before sensitization and observed at least eight times at the 2-week time point. TCRdb trimmed the raw reads at Q25, called clones with MiXCR and kept productive beta chains. Each entry is one CDR3 protein sequence, shown with its most common DNA and genes. For this entry, the V and J calls and clone size follow TCRdb and not the study's own pipeline. The sample table lists more than 100,000 distinct CDR3 sequences, 11% of them with a count of one. The top ten clonotypes cover over 2% of the sample.

On this clonotype itself: Its antigen is currently not known. Base qualities are not provided; no much larger clone lies one nucleotide away.

What the study reported, not specific to this receptor: No change with DPC sensitization was found in the number of TCRs above 1 in 1000 frequency, and no evidence of global repertoire structure alterations was found. All patients had alopecia, a presumed autoimmune disease, so their immune response might differ from that of healthy individuals. Patch test score correlated positively with the number of PT1 expanded TCRs, reaching significance at thresholds 8, 16 and 32 but not at 4. Compared with pre-sensitization or healthy control sets, expanded TCRs formed significantly more large CDR3 similarity clusters, which is consistent with antigen-driven responses. After repeated subsampling, the strength of the expansion versus patch-test correlation and the threshold at which it became significant changed.

Recombination connected TRBV5-1 to TRBJ1-1, with 7 middle bases fitting TRBD1. The source was whole blood, collected in connection with sensitization to the hapten diphenylcyclopropenone (DPC). The TCR originated in a woman aged 50 to 60 with alopecia areata. Some clones in this sample may be carry-over from other donors' samples. The DNA sequence is as follows: TGCGCCAGCAGCCCGGTGGGGCAGGGGGGCACTGAAGCTTTCTTT. This yields the protein CASSPVGQGGTEAFF.